This T cell receptor (beta chain) was retrieved from a study of cytomegalovirus exposure and HLA in healthy donors. A multiplex PCR was run with 60 Vbeta primers and 13 Jbeta primers. Generated by immunoSEQ multiplex PCR, the TCRdb table keeps only in-frame clones and is missing some. The sample has about 140,000 clones, approximately 80% seen once. As concerns this clone: Its antigen is still unknown.

Germline lookup yields CDR1 KGHSH and CDR2 LQKENI. CDR3 length equals 15 residues. V trimming: 3 bases; J trimming: 0 bases; junction bases outside the gene matches: 2. Study results and caveats: Sequencing depth roughly uniform across donors was assumed in presence/absence analyses. Published work reported that the classifier diagnosed cytomegalovirus status with high specificity and sensitivity. There was a cluster of highly shared sequence variants that was likely a sequencing artifact.

The genes are TRBV18 and TRBJ1-3, with TRBD1 identical over 7 bases. This receptor was identified in a male donor in good health and CMV-seronegative. The material sequenced was PBMCs. CDR3 amino acids: CASSPGQSSGNTIYF. The CDR3 nucleotides read TGTGCCAGCTCACCGGGACAGAGCTCTGGAAACACCATATATTTT.